What follows is one T cell receptor beta chain and its context. As yet, its antigen is unknown. Primers for the PCR totalled 60 Vbeta and 13 Jbeta. Assay: immunoSEQ multiplex PCR; the TCRdb copy retains only in-frame clones and omits some. This sample has about 180,000 clones, with about 81% found just once. V dropped 2 bases and J dropped 3; count of bases not matched to a gene: 4. The CDR3 is 15 residues long. CDR1 and CDR2 from the germline V gene are KGHSH and LQKENI. Nominal health characterized the donors when sampled, though unrecorded immune exposures were likely. The data were taken from a study of cytomegalovirus exposure and HLA in healthy donors. Study information: Tens of millions of unique TCRs from HLA-typed donors were held in an early data release.

Study-level points and caveats: A link between a missense DCLRE1C variant and TCR beta V- and J-gene trimming emerged from a later analysis. Productive rates of about 87% or about 30% were seen for most TCR beta V segments in an earlier analysis.

Sequencing was done on a sample of PBMCs. This receptor was obtained from a man in his forties in good health and CMV-seronegative. The rearrangement links TRBV18 to TRBJ1-5, with 7 bases identical to TRBD1. The CDR3 coding sequence is TGTGCCAGCTCACCAGAGGGACAGCTCAATCAGCCCCAGCATTTT. Its protein is CASSPEGQLNQPQHF.